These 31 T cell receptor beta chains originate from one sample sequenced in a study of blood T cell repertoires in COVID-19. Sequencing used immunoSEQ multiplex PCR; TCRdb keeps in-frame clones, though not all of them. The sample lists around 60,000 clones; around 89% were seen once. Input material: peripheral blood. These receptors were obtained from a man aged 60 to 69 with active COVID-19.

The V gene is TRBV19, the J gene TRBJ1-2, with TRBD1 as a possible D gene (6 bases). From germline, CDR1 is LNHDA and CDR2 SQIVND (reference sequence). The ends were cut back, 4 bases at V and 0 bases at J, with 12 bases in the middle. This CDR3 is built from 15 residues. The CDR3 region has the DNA TGTGCCAGTAGTACTGACAGGCCTTCTAACTATGGCTACACCTTC. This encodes CASSTDRPSNYGYTF.

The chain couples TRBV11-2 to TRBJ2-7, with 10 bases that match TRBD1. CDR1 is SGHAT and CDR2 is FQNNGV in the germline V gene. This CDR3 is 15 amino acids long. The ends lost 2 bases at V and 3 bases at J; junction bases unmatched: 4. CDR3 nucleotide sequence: TGTGCCAGCAGCTTATTTCGGACAGGGGGCTACGAGCAGTACTTC. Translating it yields CASSLFRTGGYEQYF.

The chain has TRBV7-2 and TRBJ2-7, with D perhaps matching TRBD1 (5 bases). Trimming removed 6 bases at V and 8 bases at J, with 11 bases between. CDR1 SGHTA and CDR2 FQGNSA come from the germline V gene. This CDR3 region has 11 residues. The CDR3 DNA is TGTGCCAGCAGACAGGACCTAAAGCAGTACTTC. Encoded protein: CASRQDLKQYF.

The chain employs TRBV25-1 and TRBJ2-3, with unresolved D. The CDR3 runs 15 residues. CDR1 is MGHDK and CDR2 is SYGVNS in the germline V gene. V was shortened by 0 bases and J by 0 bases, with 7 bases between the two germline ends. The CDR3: CASSEYRVSTDTQYF. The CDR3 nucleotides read TGTGCCAGCAGTGAATATCGGGTGAGCACAGATACGCAGTATTTT.

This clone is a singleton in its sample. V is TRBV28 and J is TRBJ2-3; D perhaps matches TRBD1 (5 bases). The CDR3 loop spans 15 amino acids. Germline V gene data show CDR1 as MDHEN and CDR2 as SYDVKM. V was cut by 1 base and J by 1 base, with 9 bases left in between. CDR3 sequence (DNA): TGTGCCAGCAGTTTATCAGGGTCCGGCACAGATACGCAGTATTTT. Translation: CASSLSGSGTDTQYF.

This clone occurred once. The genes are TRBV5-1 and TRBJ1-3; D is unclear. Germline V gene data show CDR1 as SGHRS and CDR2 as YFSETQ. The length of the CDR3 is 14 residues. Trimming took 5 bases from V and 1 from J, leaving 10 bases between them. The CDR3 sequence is CASRPEVSGNTIYF. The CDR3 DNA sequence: TGCGCCAGCAGACCCGAGGTTTCTGGAAACACCATATATTTT.

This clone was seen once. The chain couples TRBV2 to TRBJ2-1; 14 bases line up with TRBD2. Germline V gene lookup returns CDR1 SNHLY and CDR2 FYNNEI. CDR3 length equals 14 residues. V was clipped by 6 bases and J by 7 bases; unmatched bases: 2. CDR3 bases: TGTGCCAGCAGGGGACTAGCGGGGGAGAATGAGCAGTTCTTC. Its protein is CASRGLAGENEQFF.

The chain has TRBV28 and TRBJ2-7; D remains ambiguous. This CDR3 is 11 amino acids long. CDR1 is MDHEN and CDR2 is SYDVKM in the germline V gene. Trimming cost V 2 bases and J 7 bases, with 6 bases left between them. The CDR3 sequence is CASSLAREQYF. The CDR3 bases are TGTGCCAGCAGTTTAGCCCGGGAGCAGTACTTC.

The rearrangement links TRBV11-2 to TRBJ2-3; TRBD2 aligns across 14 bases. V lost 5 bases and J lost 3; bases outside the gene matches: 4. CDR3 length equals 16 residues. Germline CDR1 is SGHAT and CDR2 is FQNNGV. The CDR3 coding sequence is TGTGCCAGCAGCCGAGGGACTAGCGGGAGTACAGATACGCAGTATTTT. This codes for CASSRGTSGSTDTQYF.

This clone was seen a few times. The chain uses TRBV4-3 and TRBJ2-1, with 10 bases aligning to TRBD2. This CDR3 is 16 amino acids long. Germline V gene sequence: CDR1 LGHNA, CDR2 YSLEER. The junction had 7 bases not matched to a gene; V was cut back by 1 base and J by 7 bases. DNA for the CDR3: TGCGCCAGCAGCCAAGCAGCTAGCGGGAGCAGGAATGAGCAGTTCTTC. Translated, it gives CASSQAASGSRNEQFF.

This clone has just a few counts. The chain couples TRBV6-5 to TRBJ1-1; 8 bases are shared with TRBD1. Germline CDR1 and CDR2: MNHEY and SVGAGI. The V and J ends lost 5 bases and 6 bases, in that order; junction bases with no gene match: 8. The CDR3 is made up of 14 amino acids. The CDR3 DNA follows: TGTGCCAGCAGTCAACGGGGACAGGCCTCTGAAGCTTTCTTT. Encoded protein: CASSQRGQASEAFF.

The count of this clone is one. For the CDR3, the DNA is TGTGCCTGGAGTGCAAGACCGGGACAGGGAGTCCTTACCTATGGCTACACCTTC. It is translated as CAWSARPGQGVLTYGYTF. V usage is TRBV30 and J usage is TRBJ1-2; 9 bases are a match to TRBD1. Germline V gene sequence: CDR1 GTSNPN, CDR2 SVGIG (reference sequence). The CDR3 contains 18 residues. The V segment lost 1 base and the J segment 4 bases; nucleotides outside the gene matches: 16.

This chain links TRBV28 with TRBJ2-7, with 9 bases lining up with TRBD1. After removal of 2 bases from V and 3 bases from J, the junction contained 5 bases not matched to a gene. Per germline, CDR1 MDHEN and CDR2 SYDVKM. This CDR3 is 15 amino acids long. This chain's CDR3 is CASSLGGTGYYEQYF. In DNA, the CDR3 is TGTGCCAGCAGTTTAGGCGGGACAGGGTACTACGAGCAGTACTTC.

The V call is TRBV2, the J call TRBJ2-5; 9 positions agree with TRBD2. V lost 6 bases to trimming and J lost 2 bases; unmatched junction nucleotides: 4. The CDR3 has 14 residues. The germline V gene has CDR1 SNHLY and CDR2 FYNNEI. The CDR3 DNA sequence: TGTGCCAGCAGCAGGACTAGCGTACAAGAGACCCAGTACTTC. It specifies CASSRTSVQETQYF.

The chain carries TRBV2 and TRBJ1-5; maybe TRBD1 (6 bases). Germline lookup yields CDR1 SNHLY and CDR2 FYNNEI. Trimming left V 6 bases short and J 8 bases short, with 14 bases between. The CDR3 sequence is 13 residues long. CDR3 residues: CASRRGGSEPQHF. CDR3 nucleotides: TGTGCCAGCAGAAGGGGGGGTTCGGAGCCCCAGCATTTT.

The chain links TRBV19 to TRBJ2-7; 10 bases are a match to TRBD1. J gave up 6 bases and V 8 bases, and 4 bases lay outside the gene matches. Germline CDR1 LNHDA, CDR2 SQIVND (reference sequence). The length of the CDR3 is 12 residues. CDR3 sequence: CASRDRGGEQYF. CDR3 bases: TGTGCCAGTCGGGACAGGGGCGGCGAGCAGTACTTC.

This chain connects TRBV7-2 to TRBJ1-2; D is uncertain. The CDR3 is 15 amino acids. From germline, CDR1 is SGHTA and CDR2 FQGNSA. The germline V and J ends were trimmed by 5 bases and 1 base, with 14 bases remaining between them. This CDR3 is CASSPQERFNYGYTF. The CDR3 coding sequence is TGTGCCAGCAGCCCGCAAGAGAGGTTTAACTATGGCTACACCTTC.

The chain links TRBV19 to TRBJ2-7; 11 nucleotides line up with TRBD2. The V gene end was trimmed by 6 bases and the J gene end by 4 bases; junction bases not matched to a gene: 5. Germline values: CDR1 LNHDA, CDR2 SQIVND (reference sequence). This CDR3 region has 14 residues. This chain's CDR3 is CASSTGLAGYEQYF. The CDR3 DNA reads TGTGCCAGTAGCACAGGACTAGCGGGTTACGAGCAGTACTTC.

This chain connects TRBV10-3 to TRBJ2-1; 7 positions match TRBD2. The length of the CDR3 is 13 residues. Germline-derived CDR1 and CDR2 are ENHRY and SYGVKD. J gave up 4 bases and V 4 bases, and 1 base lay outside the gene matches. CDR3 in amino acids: CAISGGGYNEQFF. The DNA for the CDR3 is TGTGCCATCAGTGGGGGAGGGTACAATGAGCAGTTCTTC.

The CDR3 here is CASSLSPGVEQYF. The CDR3 nucleotides are TGTGCCAGCAGTCTGAGTCCAGGGGTCGAGCAGTACTTC. The V call is TRBV6-5, the J call TRBJ2-7; possible D gene TRBD1, 6 bases. The CDR3 consists of 13 residues. The germline V gene encodes CDR1 MNHEY and CDR2 SVGAGI. V was shortened by 5 bases and J by 6 bases, with 14 bases between the two germline ends.

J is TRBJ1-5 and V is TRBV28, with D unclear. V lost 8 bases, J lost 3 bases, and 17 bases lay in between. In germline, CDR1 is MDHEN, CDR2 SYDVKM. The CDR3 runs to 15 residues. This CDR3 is CASGPEAGFNQPQHF. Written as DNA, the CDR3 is TGTGCCAGCGGCCCAGAGGCGGGATTCAATCAGCCCCAGCATTTT. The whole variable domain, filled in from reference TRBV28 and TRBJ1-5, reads DVKVTQSSRYLVKRTGEKVFLECVQDMDHENMFWYRQDPGLGLRLIYFSYDVKMKEKGDIPEGYSVSREKKERFSLILESASTNQTSMYLCASGPEAGFNQPQHFGDGTRLSIL.

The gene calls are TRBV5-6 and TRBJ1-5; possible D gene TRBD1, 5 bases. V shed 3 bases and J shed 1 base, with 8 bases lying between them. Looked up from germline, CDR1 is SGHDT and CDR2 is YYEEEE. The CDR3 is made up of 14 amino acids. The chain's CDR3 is CASSYGGSNQPQHF. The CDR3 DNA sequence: TGTGCCAGCAGCTACGGGGGAAGCAATCAGCCCCAGCATTTT.

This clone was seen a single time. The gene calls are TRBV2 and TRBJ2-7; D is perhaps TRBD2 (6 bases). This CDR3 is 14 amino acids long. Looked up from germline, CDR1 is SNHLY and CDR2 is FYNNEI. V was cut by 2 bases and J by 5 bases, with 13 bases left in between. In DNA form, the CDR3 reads TGTGCCAGCAGTGAAAGTGGCGGGGTGCACGAGCAGTACTTC. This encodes CASSESGGVHEQYF.

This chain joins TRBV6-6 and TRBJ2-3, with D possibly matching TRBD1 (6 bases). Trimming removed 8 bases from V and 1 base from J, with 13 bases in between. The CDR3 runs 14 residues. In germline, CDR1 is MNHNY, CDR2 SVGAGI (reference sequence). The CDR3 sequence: CASLGQPGTDTQYF. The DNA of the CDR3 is TGTGCCAGCCTAGGACAGCCGGGCACAGATACGCAGTATTTT.

CDR3 loop: CASTPRKGRPGQPQHF. In DNA form, the CDR3 reads TGTGCCAGCACACCCAGAAAGGGGCGCCCGGGCCAGCCCCAGCATTTT. The rearrangement uses TRBV7-8 and TRBJ1-5; tentative D call: TRBD1 (5 bases). CDR3 length: 16 residues. The germline CDR1 and CDR2 sequences are SGHVS and FQNEAQ. V was trimmed by 7 bases and J by 7 bases, leaving 23 bases between them.

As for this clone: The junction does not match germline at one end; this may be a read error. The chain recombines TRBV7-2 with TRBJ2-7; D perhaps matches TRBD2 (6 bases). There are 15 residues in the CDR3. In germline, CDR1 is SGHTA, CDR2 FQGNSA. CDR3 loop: CASTYHPGGLSEQCF. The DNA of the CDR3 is TGTGCCAGCACCTACCACCCCGGGGGTCTCAGCGAGCAGTGCTTC.

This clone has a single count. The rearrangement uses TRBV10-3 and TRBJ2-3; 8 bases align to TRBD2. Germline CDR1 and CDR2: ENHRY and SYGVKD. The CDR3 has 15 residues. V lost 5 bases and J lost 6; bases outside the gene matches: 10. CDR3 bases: TGTGCCATCAGTTCTGGGGCCGGGGGGGCGGATACGCAGTATTTT. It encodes CAISSGAGGADTQYF.

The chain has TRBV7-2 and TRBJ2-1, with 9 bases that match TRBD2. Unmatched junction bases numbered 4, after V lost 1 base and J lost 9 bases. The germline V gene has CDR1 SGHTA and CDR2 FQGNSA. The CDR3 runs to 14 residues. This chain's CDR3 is CASSLGGRGGEQFF. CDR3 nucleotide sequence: TGTGCCAGCAGCTTAGGCGGGAGGGGGGGTGAGCAGTTCTTC.

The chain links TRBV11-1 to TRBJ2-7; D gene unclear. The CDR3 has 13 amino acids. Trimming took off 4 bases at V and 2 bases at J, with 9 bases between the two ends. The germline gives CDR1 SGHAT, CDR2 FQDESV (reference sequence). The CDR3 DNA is TGTGCCAGCAGCTCGCACCAGGCCTACGAGCAGTACTTC. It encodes CASSSHQAYEQYF.

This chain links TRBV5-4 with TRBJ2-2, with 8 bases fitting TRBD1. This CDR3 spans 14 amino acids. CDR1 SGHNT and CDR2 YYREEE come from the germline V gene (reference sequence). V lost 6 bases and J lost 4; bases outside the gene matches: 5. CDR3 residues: CASTGQAGTGELFF. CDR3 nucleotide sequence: TGTGCCAGCACGGGACAGGCTGGCACCGGGGAGCTGTTTTTT.

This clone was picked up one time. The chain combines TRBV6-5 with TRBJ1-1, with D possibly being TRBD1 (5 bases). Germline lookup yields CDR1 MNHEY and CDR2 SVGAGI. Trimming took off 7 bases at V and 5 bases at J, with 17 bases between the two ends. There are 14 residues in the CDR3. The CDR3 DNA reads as TGTGCCAGCAAAAGGACGGGGGTGTTAACTGAAGCTTTCTTT. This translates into CASKRTGVLTEAFF.